Below are 9 T cell receptor beta chains sequenced from a single sample in a study of blood T cell repertoires in COVID-19. Profiling relied on immunoSEQ multiplex PCR, and the TCRdb table lists in-frame clones only, not all of them. The repertoire holds around 300,000 clones, with around 89% as singletons. The sequenced sample was PBMCs or T cells enriched from blood (not recorded which). The receptors originated from a woman aged 45-65 years who had recovered from COVID-19.

The chain links TRBV24-1 to TRBJ2-1; TRBD2 aligns across 13 bases. Germline trimming cut 7 bases from V and 10 bases from J; bases unmatched to any gene: 6. The CDR3 length is 14 residues. Germline V gene lookup returns CDR1 KGHDR and CDR2 SFDVKD. CDR3 sequence: CATSAGTSGKEQFF. The CDR3 DNA follows: TGTGCCACCAGCGCCGGGACTAGCGGGAAGGAGCAGTTCTTC.

This clone occurred a few times. V and J are TRBV10-3 and TRBJ2-1, with D perhaps TRBD2 (6 bases). Germline V gene lookup returns CDR1 ENHRY and CDR2 SYGVKD. This CDR3 has 12 amino acids. V was pared by 11 bases and J by 10 bases, with 18 bases between. As DNA, the CDR3 is TGTGCCTCATCAACTAGCTCTTACGAGCAGTTCTTC. It yields the protein CASSTSSYEQFF.

The CDR3 DNA reads TGTGCCTGGAGCAACCCGGGGGGCACCTACAATGAGCAGTTCTTC. It specifies CAWSNPGGTYNEQFF. This chain connects TRBV30 to TRBJ2-1; the D gene is possibly TRBD2 (7 bases). Per germline, CDR1 GTSNPN and CDR2 SVGIG (reference sequence). V shed 3 bases and J shed 2 bases, with 14 bases lying between them. The CDR3 has 15 residues.

V is TRBV6-5 and J is TRBJ2-2; possible D gene TRBD1, 6 bases. From germline, CDR1 is MNHEY and CDR2 SVGAGI. The V and J ends lost 6 bases and 1 base respectively, with 12 bases between them. CDR3 length: 15 residues. CDR3 in amino acids: CASRTGTQNTGELFF. CDR3 bases: TGTGCCAGCAGGACCGGGACACAGAACACCGGGGAGCTGTTTTTT.

This chain joins TRBV3-1 (or the pseudogene TRBV3-2) and TRBJ2-2, with D tentatively TRBD2 (6 bases). Germline V lookup: CDR1 LGHDT, CDR2 YNNKEL (reference sequence). The ends were cut back, 0 bases at V and 4 bases at J, with 9 bases in the middle. This CDR3 is 15 amino acids long. The chain's CDR3 is CASSQDRGSTGELFF. The CDR3 DNA reads TGTGCCAGCAGCCAAGATCGGGGGAGCACCGGGGAGCTGTTTTTT.

This rearrangement joins TRBV7-2 to TRBJ1-1; 8 bases fit TRBD1. This CDR3 region has 14 residues. The V segment lost 5 bases and the J segment 4 bases; nucleotides outside the gene matches: 6. Germline loops: CDR1 SGHTA, CDR2 FQGNSA. The CDR3 loop reads CASSPRTGRTEAFF. The CDR3 DNA is TGTGCCAGCAGCCCACGGACAGGGCGCACTGAAGCTTTCTTT.

The chain combines TRBV5-4 with TRBJ2-4, with D perhaps TRBD2 (6 bases). V lost 3 bases and J lost 7, with 14 bases in between. Germline V gives CDR1 SGHNT, CDR2 YYREEE (reference sequence). This CDR3 region has 14 residues. The CDR3 sequence is CASSSAGTGNIQYF. The CDR3 DNA follows: TGTGCCAGCAGCTCGGCCGGGACTGGGAACATTCAGTACTTC. The variable domain in full, completed from reference TRBV5-4 and TRBJ2-4, reads ETGVTQSPTHLIKTRGQQVTLRCSSQSGHNTVSWYQQALGQGPQFIFQYYREEENGRGNFPPRFSGLQFPNYSSELNVNALELDDSALYLCASSSAGTGNIQYFGAGTRLSVL.

Here the CDR3 reads CASSIGPTGVNTGELFF. The DNA of the CDR3 is TGCGCCAGCAGCATTGGCCCTACAGGGGTAAACACCGGGGAGCTGTTTTTT. The chain couples TRBV5-1 to TRBJ2-2, with 7 bases identical to TRBD1. CDR3 size: 17 residues. The germline CDR1 and CDR2 sequences are SGHRS and YFSETQ. Trimming cost V 4 bases and J 2 bases; bases outside gene matches: 11.

CDR3 in DNA: TGTGCCAGCAGCAAAGTAGCGGGAAGGGACGATAGAAACTATGGCTACACCTTC. As protein: CASSKVAGRDDRNYGYTF. The rearrangement uses TRBV21-1 and TRBJ1-2. TRBV21-1 is a documented pseudogene. CDR3 size: 18 residues.